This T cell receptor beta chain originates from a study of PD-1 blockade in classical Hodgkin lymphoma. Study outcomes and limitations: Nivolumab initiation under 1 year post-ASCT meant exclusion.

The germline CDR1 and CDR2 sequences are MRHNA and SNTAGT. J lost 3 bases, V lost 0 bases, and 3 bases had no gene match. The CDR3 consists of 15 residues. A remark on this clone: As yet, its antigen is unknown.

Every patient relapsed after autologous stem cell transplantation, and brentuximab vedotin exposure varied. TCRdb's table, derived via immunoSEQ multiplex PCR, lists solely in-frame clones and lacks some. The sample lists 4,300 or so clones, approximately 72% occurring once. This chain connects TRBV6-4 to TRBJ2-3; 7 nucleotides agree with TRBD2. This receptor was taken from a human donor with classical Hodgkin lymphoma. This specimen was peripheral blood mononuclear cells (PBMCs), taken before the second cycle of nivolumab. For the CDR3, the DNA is TGTGCCAGCAGTGACTCCGGGGGAGGGACAGATACGCAGTATTTT. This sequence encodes CASSDSGGGTDTQYF.